The 20 T cell receptor beta chains given below trace back to one sample, sequenced in a study of beta chain features in type 1 diabetes. The whole isolated RNA underwent reverse transcription, so sequencing captured expressed TCRB transcripts. Clones were read by immunoSEQ multiplex PCR, and TCRdb kept only the in-frame ones, dropping some. The sample comprises a few hundred thousand clones, roughly 15% of which are singletons, and 0.019% rests with the top ten. Input material: naive CD4+ T cells from blood. The receptor set was obtained from a woman aged 18-29 years in good health.

V is TRBV15 and J is TRBJ2-2, with D unresolved. The germline gives CDR1 LNHNV, CDR2 YYDKDF (reference sequence). V lost 4 bases and J lost 4, with 7 bases in between. CDR3 length equals 13 residues. Here the CDR3 reads CATSKRSTGELFF. In DNA, the CDR3 is TGTGCCACCAGCAAGAGGTCCACCGGGGAGCTGTTTTTT.

The V gene is TRBV30, the J gene TRBJ1-1; no clear D. V lost 2 bases and J 4 bases, leaving 14 bases between the germline ends. Germline lookup yields CDR1 GTSNPN and CDR2 SVGIG (reference sequence). The CDR3 length is 14 residues. This CDR3 reads CAWSSQSLATEAFF. For the CDR3, the DNA is TGTGCCTGGAGTTCCCAGTCCTTGGCCACTGAAGCTTTCTTT.

J is TRBJ2-2 and V is TRBV28; D possibly corresponds to TRBD2 (5 bases). This CDR3 has 15 residues. CDR1 is MDHEN, CDR2 SYDVKM, per germline. Trimming left V 2 bases short and J 0 bases short, with 7 bases between. CDR3 protein: CASSLIAPNTGELFF. DNA for the CDR3: TGTGCCAGCAGTTTAATAGCGCCGAACACCGGGGAGCTGTTTTTT.

The CDR3 sequence is CASRVDNSYEQYF. The CDR3 region has the DNA TGTGCCAGCAGGGTAGACAACTCCTACGAGCAGTACTTC. This sequence joins TRBV27 and TRBJ2-7; D gene ambiguous. With 6 bases removed from V and 0 bases from J, the gap between germline ends came to 9 bases. The germline CDR1 and CDR2 sequences are MNHEY and SMNVEV (reference sequence). This CDR3 comprises 13 residues.

This clone was seen a few times. The chain employs TRBV9 and TRBJ2-6, with D uncertain. The CDR3 consists of 16 residues. The germline V gene encodes CDR1 SGDLS and CDR2 YYNGEE. V shed 4 bases and J shed 0 bases, with 11 bases lying between them. CDR3 residues: CASSPTSVSGANVLTF. The CDR3 DNA sequence: TGTGCCAGCAGCCCCACTTCGGTCTCTGGGGCCAACGTCCTGACTTTC.

The V call is TRBV28, the J call TRBJ1-5; 8 bases line up with TRBD1. Germline CDR1 reads MDHEN; CDR2 reads SYDVKM. The CDR3 has 17 amino acids. Trimming cost V 4 bases and J 0 bases; bases outside gene matches: 8. The CDR3 coding sequence is TGTGCCAGCAGTTCCCCGGGACAGGTCAATAGCAATCAGCCCCAGCATTTT. It yields the protein CASSSPGQVNSNQPQHF.

J is TRBJ1-5 and V is TRBV7-2; TRBD1 agrees at 8 bases. The CDR3 runs 15 residues. V trimming: 4 bases; J trimming: 4 bases; junction bases outside the gene matches: 6. CDR1 and CDR2 (germline): SGHTA, FQGNSA. In DNA form, the CDR3 reads TGTGCCAGCAGCTCACTACAGGGGGGGAATCAGCCCCAGCATTTT. Encoded protein: CASSSLQGGNQPQHF.

The rearrangement links TRBV30 to TRBJ2-1; 9 nucleotides match TRBD2. Germline CDR1 and CDR2: GTSNPN and SVGIG (reference sequence). The CDR3 is made up of 15 amino acids. After removal of 5 bases from V and 0 bases from J, the junction contained 5 bases not matched to a gene. CDR3 nucleotide sequence: TGTGCCTGGGACAATAGCGGGAGCTCCTACAATGAGCAGTTCTTC. Its translation: CAWDNSGSSYNEQFF. The variable domain in full, with the rest retrieved from reference TRBV30 and TRBJ2-1, is SQTIHQWPATLVQPVGSPLSLECTVEGTSNPNLYWYRQAAGRGLQLLFYSVGIGQISSEVPQNLSASRPQDRQFILSSKKLLLSDSGFYLCAWDNSGSSYNEQFFGPGTRLTVL.

The rearrangement uses TRBV30 and TRBJ2-2; D not resolved. V was pared by 0 bases and J by 4 bases, with 6 bases between. The germline gives CDR1 GTSNPN, CDR2 SVGIG (reference sequence). The CDR3 length is 13 residues. In DNA form, the CDR3 reads TGTGCCTGGAGTGTGGCAGGCACCGGGGAGCTGTTTTTT. It is translated as CAWSVAGTGELFF.

This clone was counted a single time. This rearrangement joins TRBV18 to TRBJ2-1; 12 nucleotides match TRBD1. Germline loops: CDR1 KGHSH, CDR2 LQKENI. Unmatched junction bases numbered 10, after V lost 4 bases and J lost 0 bases. CDR3 length: 19 amino acids. CDR3 DNA: TGTGCCAGCTCACTACTCCGGGACAGGGGGCGTCCCTCCTACAATGAGCAGTTCTTC. Residues: CASSLLRDRGRPSYNEQFF.

The gene calls are TRBV30 and TRBJ1-4; 7 nucleotides line up with TRBD1. This CDR3 spans 14 amino acids. V trimming: 5 bases; J trimming: 8 bases; junction bases outside the gene matches: 11. Germline loops: CDR1 GTSNPN, CDR2 SVGIG (reference sequence). CDR3 sequence reads: CAWLLRDRSEKLFF. CDR3 in DNA: TGTGCCTGGCTTTTGCGGGACAGAAGCGAAAAACTGTTTTTT.

This clone appeared a few times. The chain joins TRBV4-3 to TRBJ2-3; 11 nucleotides line up with TRBD2. The germline V gene encodes CDR1 LGHNA and CDR2 YSLEER. This CDR3 spans 18 amino acids. V lost 1 base, J lost 1 base, and 7 bases stayed unmatched. For the CDR3, the DNA is TGCGCCAGCAGCCAAGTGGGGGCACTAGCGGGGGGCACAGATACGCAGTATTTT. This gives the protein CASSQVGALAGGTDTQYF.

The chain employs TRBV27 and TRBJ2-5, with 7 bases identical to TRBD1. Germline CDR1 MNHEY, CDR2 SMNVEV (reference sequence). The CDR3 covers 16 residues. V shed 6 bases and J 5 bases; nucleotides not matched to a gene: 15. CDR3 DNA sequence: TGTGCCAGCAGCCGACGGCAGGGGGTTAGGATGGAGACCCAGTACTTC. It yields the protein CASSRRQGVRMETQYF.

The sample holds a few counts of this clone. The rearrangement links TRBV9 to TRBJ2-5; possible D gene TRBD1, 5 bases. V lost 0 bases and J lost 1, with 10 bases in between. Germline V gene data show CDR1 as SGDLS and CDR2 as YYNGEE. The CDR3 is 15 amino acids. DNA of the CDR3: TGTGCCAGCAGCGTAGTTGGGGCCACCCAAGAGACCCAGTACTTC. Amino acids: CASSVVGATQETQYF.

The chain is built from TRBV6-6 and TRBJ1-5, with 7 bases fitting TRBD1. CDR1 is MNHNY and CDR2 is SVGAGI in the germline V gene (reference sequence). The CDR3 is 14 residues long. V shed 4 bases and J 4 bases; nucleotides not matched to a gene: 4. Here the CDR3 DNA reads TGTGCCAGCAGTTTACCGACAGGGAATCAGCCCCAGCATTTT. This sequence encodes CASSLPTGNQPQHF.

This chain connects TRBV10-1 to TRBJ2-1; 9 nucleotides agree with TRBD2. Looked up from germline, CDR1 is WNHNN and CDR2 is SYGVQD (reference sequence). The J segment lost 5 bases and the V segment lost 4 bases, leaving 12 bases of the junction unmatched. CDR3 length: 17 amino acids. The CDR3 nucleotides are TGCGCCAGCAGTGTGAGTAGCGGGAGCCTACCTAACAATGAGCAGTTCTTC. This sequence encodes CASSVSSGSLPNNEQFF.

This clone appeared a few times. The chain links TRBV27 to TRBJ2-4; maybe TRBD1 (5 bases). This CDR3 is 16 amino acids long. Trimming took off 6 bases at V and 7 bases at J, with 22 bases between the two ends. Germline-derived CDR1 and CDR2 are MNHEY and SMNVEV (reference sequence). The CDR3 sequence: CASRKFQGNPGNIQYF. CDR3 nucleotide sequence: TGTGCCAGCAGAAAATTTCAGGGTAATCCCGGGAACATTCAGTACTTC.

This clone was found a few times. For the CDR3, the DNA is TGTGCCTGGAGGGCTAGCGGGAGAGGCACCGGGGAGCTGTTTTTT. Translation gives CAWRASGRGTGELFF. The chain employs TRBV30 and TRBJ2-2; 10 nucleotides match TRBD2. Germline trimming cut 3 bases from V and 4 bases from J; bases unmatched to any gene: 5. CDR1 is GTSNPN and CDR2 is SVGIG in the germline V gene (reference sequence). The CDR3 extends over 15 amino acids.

For the CDR3, the DNA is TGTGCCAGTAGCGCCGCAAGGGGGATGGCAGATACGCAGTATTTT. Protein product: CASSAARGMADTQYF. The rearrangement uses TRBV19 and TRBJ2-3, with a possible D match to TRBD1 (6 bases). Trimming left V 6 bases short and J 4 bases short, with 17 bases between. CDR1 and CDR2 (germline): LNHDA, SQIVND (reference sequence). This CDR3 spans 15 amino acids.

The V call is TRBV15, the J call TRBJ2-7, with D possibly being TRBD2 (6 bases). The CDR3 is 13 residues long. Germline V lookup: CDR1 LNHNV, CDR2 YYDKDF (reference sequence). Trimming took off 0 bases at V and 4 bases at J, with 7 bases between the two ends. CDR3 coding DNA: TGTGCCACCAGCAGAGATGCGGGGTACGAGCAGTACTTC. As protein: CATSRDAGYEQYF.